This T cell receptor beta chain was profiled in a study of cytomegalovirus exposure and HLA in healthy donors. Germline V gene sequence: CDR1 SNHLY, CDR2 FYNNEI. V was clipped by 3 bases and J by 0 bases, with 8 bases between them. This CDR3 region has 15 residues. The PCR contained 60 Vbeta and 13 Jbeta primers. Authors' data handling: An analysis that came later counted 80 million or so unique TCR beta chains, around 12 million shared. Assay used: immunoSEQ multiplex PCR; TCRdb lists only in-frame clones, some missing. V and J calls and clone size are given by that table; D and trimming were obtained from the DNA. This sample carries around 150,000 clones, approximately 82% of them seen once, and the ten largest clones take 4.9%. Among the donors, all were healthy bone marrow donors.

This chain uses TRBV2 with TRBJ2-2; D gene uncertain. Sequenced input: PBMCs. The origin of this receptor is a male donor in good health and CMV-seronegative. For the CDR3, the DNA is TGTGCCAGCAGTGACCCGACACCGAACACCGGGGAGCTGTTTTTT. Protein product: CASSDPTPNTGELFF.